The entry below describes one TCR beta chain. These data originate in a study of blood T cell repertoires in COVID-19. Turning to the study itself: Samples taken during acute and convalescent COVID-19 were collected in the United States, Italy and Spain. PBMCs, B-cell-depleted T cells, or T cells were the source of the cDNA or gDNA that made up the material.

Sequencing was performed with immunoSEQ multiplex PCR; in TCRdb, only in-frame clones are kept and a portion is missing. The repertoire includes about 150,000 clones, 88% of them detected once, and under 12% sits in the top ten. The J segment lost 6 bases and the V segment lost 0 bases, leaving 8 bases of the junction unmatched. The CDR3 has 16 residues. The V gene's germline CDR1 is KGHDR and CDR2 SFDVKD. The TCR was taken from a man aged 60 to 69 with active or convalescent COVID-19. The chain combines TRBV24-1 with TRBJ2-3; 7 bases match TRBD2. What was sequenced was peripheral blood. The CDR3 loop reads CATSDLAGGSMDTQYF. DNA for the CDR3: TGTGCCACCAGTGATTTGGCTGGCGGGAGTATGGATACGCAGTATTTT.